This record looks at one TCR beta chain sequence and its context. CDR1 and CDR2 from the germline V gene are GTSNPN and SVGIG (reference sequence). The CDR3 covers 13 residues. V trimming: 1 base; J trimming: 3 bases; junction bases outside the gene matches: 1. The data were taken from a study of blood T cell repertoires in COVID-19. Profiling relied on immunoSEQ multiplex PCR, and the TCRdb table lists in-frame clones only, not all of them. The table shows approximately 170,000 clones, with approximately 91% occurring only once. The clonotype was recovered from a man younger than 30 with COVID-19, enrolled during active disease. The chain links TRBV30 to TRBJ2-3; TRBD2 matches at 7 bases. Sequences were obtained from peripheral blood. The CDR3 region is CAWSAGRTDTQYF. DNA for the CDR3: TGTGCCTGGAGTGCCGGGAGGACAGATACGCAGTATTTT.